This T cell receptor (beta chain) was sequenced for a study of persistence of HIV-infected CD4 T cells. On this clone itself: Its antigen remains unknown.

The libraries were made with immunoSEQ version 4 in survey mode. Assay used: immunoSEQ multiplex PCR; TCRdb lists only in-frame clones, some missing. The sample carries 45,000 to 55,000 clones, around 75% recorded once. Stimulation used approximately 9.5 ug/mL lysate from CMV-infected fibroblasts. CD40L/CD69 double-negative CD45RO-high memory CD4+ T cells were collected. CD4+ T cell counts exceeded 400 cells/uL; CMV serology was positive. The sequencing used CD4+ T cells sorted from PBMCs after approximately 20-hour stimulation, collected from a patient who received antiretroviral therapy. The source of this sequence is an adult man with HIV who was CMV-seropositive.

The CDR3 region is CASRFAAGNYGYTF. The DNA of the CDR3 is TGTGCCAGCAGATTCGCGGCAGGAAACTATGGCTACACCTTC. V usage is TRBV6-5 and J usage is TRBJ1-2; D gene ambiguous. V lost 6 bases and J 2 bases, leaving 13 bases between the germline ends. Looked up from germline, CDR1 is MNHEY and CDR2 is SVGAGI. The CDR3 consists of 14 residues.